Here is one TCR beta chain with its context. These data belong to a study of control samples from healthy donors and cancer patients. Data came from immunoSEQ multiplex PCR; TCRdb stores just in-frame clones and leaves some out. The sample holds tens of thousands of clones, less than 85% seen once. V lost 5 bases and J lost 0, with 10 bases in between. The CDR3 consists of 13 residues. CDR1 and CDR2 (germline): GTSNPN, SVGIG (reference sequence). This TCR was recovered from a man between 70 and 80 years old with lung cancer. The sequenced sample consisted of PBMCs. This sequence joins TRBV30 and TRBJ1-1, with D unclear. The CDR3 nucleotides are TGTGCCTGGCGGGTGATCATGAACACTGAAGCTTTCTTT. Its translation is CAWRVIMNTEAFF.